The clone carrying this T cell receptor (beta chain) was picked up a small number of times. Its antigen remains unidentified. These data come from a study of CD8 T cells in ankylosing spondylitis. Study-wide points: Disease-linked clones were reportedly significantly enriched in matched ankylosing spondylitis synovial fluid. A CD8+ phenotype characterized the disease-linked clones, which were relatively rare in peripheral blood. Apparently characteristic of ankylosing spondylitis blood was a TCR beta motif (eight highly homologous variants).

Germline values: CDR1 LGHNA, CDR2 YSLEER. The CDR3 consists of 15 residues. Trimming cost V 5 bases and J 2 bases; bases outside gene matches: 6. MiXCR, applied by TCRdb to the 5' RACE reads, yields one record per CDR3 protein. The sample holds about 800,000 distinct CDR3 sequences; about 10% are singletons and the top ten take approximately 0.51%. The sample consisted of blood, either unsorted or a sorted T cell fraction (not recorded which). The receptor's source is a male donor with ankylosing spondylitis. This rearrangement joins TRBV4-3 to TRBJ1-3, with 7 bases that match TRBD1. The CDR3 region has the DNA TGCGCCAGCAGCAGAGGGACAGTAACTGGAAACACCATATATTTT. This sequence encodes CASSRGTVTGNTIYF.